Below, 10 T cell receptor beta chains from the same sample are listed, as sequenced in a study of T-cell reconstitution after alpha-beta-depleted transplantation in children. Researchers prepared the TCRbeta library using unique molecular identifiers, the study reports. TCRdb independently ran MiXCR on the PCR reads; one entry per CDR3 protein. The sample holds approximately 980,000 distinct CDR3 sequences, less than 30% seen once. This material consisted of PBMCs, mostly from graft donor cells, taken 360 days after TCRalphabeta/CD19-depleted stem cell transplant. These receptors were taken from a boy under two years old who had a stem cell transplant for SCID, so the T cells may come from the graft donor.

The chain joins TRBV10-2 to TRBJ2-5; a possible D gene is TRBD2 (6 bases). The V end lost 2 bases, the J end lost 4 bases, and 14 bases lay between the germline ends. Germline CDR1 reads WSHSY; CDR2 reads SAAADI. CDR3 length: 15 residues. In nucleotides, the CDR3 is TGCGCCAGCAGTGAGGGGCAGGAGGGGAGAGAGACCCAGTACTTC. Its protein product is CASSEGQEGRETQYF.

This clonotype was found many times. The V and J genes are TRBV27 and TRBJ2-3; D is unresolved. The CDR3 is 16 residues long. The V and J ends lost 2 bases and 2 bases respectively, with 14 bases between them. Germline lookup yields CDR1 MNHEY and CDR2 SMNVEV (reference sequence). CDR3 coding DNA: TGTGCCAGCAGTTTAAAAGGACGGAGATCCACAGATACGCAGTATTTT. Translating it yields CASSLKGRRSTDTQYF.

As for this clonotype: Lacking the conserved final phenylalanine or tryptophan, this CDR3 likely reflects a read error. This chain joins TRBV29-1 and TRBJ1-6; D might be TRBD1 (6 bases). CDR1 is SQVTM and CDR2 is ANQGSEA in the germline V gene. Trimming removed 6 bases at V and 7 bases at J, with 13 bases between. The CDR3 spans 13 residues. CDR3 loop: CSVLTGTNSPLHY. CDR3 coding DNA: TGCAGCGTGCTGACAGGAACCAATTCACCCCTCCACTAT.

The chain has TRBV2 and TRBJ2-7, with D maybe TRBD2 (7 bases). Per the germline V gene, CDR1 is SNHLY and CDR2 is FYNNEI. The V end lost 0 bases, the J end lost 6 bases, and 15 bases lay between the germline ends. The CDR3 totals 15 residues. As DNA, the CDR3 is TGTGCCAGCAGTGAAGCCTCATACCGGGGGGCCGAGCAGTACTTC. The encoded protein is CASSEASYRGAEQYF.

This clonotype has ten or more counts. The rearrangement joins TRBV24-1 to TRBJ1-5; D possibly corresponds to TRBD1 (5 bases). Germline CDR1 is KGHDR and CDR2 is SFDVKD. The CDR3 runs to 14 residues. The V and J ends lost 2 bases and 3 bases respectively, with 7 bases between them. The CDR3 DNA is TGTGCCACCAGTGATTGGGGGGACAATCAGCCCCAGCATTTT. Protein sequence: CATSDWGDNQPQHF.

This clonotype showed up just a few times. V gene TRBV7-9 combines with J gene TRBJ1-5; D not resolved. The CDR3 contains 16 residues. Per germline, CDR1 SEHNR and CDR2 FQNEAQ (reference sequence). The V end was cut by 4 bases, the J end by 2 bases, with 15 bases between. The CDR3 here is CASSSFAISGNQPQHF. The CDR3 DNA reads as TGTGCCAGCAGCTCCTTCGCCATCTCGGGCAATCAGCCCCAGCATTTT.

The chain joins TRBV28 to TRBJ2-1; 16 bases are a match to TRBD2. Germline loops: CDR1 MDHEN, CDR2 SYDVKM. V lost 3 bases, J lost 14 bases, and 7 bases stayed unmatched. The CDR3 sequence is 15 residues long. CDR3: CASSFWGLAGGLEFF. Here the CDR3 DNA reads TGTGCCAGCAGTTTTTGGGGACTAGCGGGGGGGCTGGAGTTCTTC.

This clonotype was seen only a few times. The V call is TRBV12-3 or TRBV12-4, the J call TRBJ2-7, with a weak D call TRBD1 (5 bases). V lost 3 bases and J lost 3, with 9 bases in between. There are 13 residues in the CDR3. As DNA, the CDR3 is TGTGCCAGCAGTTTCAGGGTTGGCTACGAGCAGTACTTC. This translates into CASSFRVGYEQYF.

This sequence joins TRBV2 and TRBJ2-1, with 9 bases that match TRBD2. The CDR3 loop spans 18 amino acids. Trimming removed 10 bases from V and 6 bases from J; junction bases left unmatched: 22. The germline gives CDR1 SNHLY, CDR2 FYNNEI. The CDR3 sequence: CATATDRRGGRDGNEQFF. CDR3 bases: TGTGCCACCGCGACCGATCGGCGGGGGGGCCGGGATGGCAATGAGCAGTTCTTC.

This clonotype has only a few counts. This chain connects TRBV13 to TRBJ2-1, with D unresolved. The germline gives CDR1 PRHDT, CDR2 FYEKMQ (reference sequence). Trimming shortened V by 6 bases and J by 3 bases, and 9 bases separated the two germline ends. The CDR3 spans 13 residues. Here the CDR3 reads CASSTQYYNEQFF. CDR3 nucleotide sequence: TGTGCCAGCAGTACCCAATACTACAATGAGCAGTTCTTC.